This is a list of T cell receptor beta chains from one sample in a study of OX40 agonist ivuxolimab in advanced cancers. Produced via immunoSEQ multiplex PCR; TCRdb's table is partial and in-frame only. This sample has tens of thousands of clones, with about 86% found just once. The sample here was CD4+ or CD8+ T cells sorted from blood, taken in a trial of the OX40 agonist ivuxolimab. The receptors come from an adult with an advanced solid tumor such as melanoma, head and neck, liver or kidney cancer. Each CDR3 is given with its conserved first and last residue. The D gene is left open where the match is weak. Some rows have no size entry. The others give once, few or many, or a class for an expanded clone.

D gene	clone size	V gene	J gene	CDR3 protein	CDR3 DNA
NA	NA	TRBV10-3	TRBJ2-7	CAISLERHPYEQYF	TGTGCCATCAGTTTAGAGAGGCATCCCTACGAGCAGTACTTC
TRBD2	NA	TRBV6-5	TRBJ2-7	CASSTPLAGLSEQYF	TGTGCCAGCAGTACCCCACTAGCGGGCCTCTCCGAGCAGTACTTC
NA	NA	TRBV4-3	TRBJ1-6	CASSHVGANVSPLHF	TGCGCCAGCAGCCATGTGGGCGCAAATGTTTCACCCCTCCACTTT
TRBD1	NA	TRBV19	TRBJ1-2	CASTRGQGYGYTF	TGTGCCAGTACACGAGGACAGGGCTATGGCTACACCTTC
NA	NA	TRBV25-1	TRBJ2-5	CASSPFTGTQYF	TGTGCCAGCAGTCCCTTTACCGGGACCCAGTACTTC
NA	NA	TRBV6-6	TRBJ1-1	CASKDSLIYTEAFF	TGTGCCAGCAAGGACAGCCTTATTTACACTGAAGCTTTCTTT
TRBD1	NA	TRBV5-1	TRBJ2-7	CASRRTGTGGYEQYF	TGCGCCAGCAGGCGAACCGGGACAGGGGGCTACGAGCAGTACTTC
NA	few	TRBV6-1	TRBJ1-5	CASKRGILDQPQHF	TGTGCCAGCAAAAGGGGCATCCTGGATCAGCCCCAGCATTTT
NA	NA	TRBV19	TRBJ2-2	CASSISGELFF	TGTGCCAGTAGTATAAGCGGGGAGCTGTTTTTT
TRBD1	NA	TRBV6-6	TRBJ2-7	CASSYGTGPYEQYF	TGTGCCAGCAGTTATGGGACAGGGCCCTACGAGCAGTACTTC
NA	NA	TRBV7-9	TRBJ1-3	CASSLLPGISGNTIYF	TGTGCCAGCAGCCTTCTTCCAGGGATCTCTGGAAACACCATATATTTT
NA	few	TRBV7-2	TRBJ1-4	CASSPEPEEKLFF	TGTGCCAGCAGCCCTGAACCCGAGGAAAAACTGTTTTTT
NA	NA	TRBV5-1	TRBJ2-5	CASSWDVSETQYF	TGCGCCAGCAGCTGGGATGTTAGCGAGACCCAGTACTTC
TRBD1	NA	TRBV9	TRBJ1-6	CASRQGNNSPPHF	TGTGCCAGTCGACAGGGTAATAATTCACCCCCCCACTTT
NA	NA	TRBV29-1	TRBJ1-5	CSVSRESNQPQHF	TGCAGCGTTTCTCGAGAAAGCAATCAGCCCCAGCATTTT
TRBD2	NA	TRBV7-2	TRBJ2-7	CASSPAGGGPGEQYF	TGTGCCAGCAGCCCCGCGGGAGGGGGTCCCGGGGAGCAGTACTTC
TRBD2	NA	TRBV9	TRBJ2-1	CASSVNSGTLSYNEQFF	TGTGCCAGCAGCGTGAATAGCGGGACCCTCTCCTACAATGAGCAGTTCTTC
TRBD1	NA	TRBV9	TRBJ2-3	CASSDVGQGKDTQYF	TGTGCCAGCAGCGATGTAGGACAGGGGAAAGATACGCAGTATTTT
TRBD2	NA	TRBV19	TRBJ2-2	CASKGLAGYTGELFF	TGTGCCAGTAAGGGACTAGCGGGATACACCGGGGAGCTGTTTTTT
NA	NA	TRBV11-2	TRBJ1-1	CASSRGRGNTEAFF	TGTGCCAGCAGCCGGGGGAGGGGAAACACTGAAGCTTTCTTT
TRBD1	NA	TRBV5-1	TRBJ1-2	CASSLGDRGNYGYTF	TGCGCCAGCAGCTTGGGGGACAGGGGTAACTATGGCTACACCTTC
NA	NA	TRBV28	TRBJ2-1	CASSLGHPPGNEQFF	TGTGCCAGCAGTTTGGGACACCCACCGGGCAATGAGCAGTTCTTC
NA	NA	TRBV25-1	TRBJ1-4	CASSGPSGRGLREKLFF	TGTGCCAGCAGTGGACCTTCGGGGCGGGGCCTTCGGGAAAAACTGTTTTTT
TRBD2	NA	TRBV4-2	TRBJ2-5	CASSQGRTSGVQETQYF	TGTGCCAGCAGCCAAGGGCGGACTAGCGGGGTTCAAGAGACCCAGTACTTC
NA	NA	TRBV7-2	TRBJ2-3	CASSRNGILTDTQYF	TGTGCCAGCAGCCGAAACGGGATTCTCACAGATACGCAGTATTTT
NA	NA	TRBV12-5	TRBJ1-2	CASGLVLGAGGGYTF	TGTGCTAGTGGTTTGGTACTTGGGGCAGGTGGCGGCTACACCTTC
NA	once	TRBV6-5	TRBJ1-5	CASSPVRGGNQPQHF	TGTGCCAGCAGCCCTGTCAGGGGAGGCAATCAGCCCCAGCATTTT
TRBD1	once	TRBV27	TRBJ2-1	CASRLGQGRSEQFF	TGTGCCAGCAGACTGGGACAGGGAAGAAGTGAGCAGTTCTTC
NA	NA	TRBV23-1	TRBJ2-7	CASGRIAGNSYEQYF	TGCGCCAGCGGACGGATTGCAGGAAACTCCTACGAGCAGTACTTC